This T cell receptor beta chain was found in a study of PD-1 blockade in classical Hodgkin lymphoma. For the study at large: Patients were given intravenous nivolumab, 3 mg/kg, every 2 weeks. Study results and caveats: Diminished baseline TCR diversity has been reported in newly diagnosed patients relative to healthy donors. Patients who initiated nivolumab within 1 year of ASCT were excluded. Unlike CD8+ TCR diversity, which did not rise significantly by C4D1, CD4+ TCR diversity did.

Assay: immunoSEQ multiplex PCR; the TCRdb copy retains only in-frame clones and omits some. The table includes about 40,000 clones, about 89% detected once. There are 14 residues in the CDR3. The V end was cut by 1 base, the J end by 6 bases, with 11 bases between. Germline V gene sequence: CDR1 SGDLS, CDR2 YYNGEE. As regards this clone: Antigen unknown.

Every patient was affected by relapse after autologous stem cell transplantation, while exposure to brentuximab vedotin was not uniform. The chain joins TRBV9 to TRBJ2-1; TRBD2 is a possible D gene (6 bases). Sequenced here: peripheral blood mononuclear cells (PBMCs), sampled at baseline. This receptor was taken from a human donor with classical Hodgkin lymphoma. The CDR3: CASSVWGEGNEQFF. DNA for the CDR3: TGTGCCAGCAGCGTATGGGGGGAAGGCAATGAGCAGTTCTTC.